Shown below are 8 T cell receptor beta chains from a single sample sequenced in a study of Graves' ophthalmopathy and Graves' hyperthyroidism. Researchers took RNA transcripts and amplified TCR beta CDR3 regions from them. The library came from an HTBI-primed first-round RT-PCR and a second-round multiplex PCR. TCRdb analysed the multiplex PCR reads with MiXCR anew, one entry per CDR3 protein. The sample shows almost 750,000 distinct CDR3 sequences, roughly two fifths of them seen only once. The sample was peripheral blood. The receptors originated from an adult man with Graves' ophthalmopathy.

This clonotype appeared many times. The chain carries TRBV7-9 and TRBJ2-7, with no clear D. Germline CDR1 reads SEHNR; CDR2 reads FQNEAQ (reference sequence). CDR3 size: 14 residues. The V end was cut by 1 base, the J end by 0 bases, with 7 bases between. The CDR3 DNA reads as TGTGCCAGCAGCTTAGAGGATAGCTCCTACGAGCAGTACTTC. This sequence encodes CASSLEDSSYEQYF.

The rearrangement joins TRBV11-1 to TRBJ1-4, with TRBD1 identical over 11 bases. CDR1 and CDR2 from the germline V gene are SGHAT and FQDESV (reference sequence). J lost 7 bases, V lost 5 bases, and 12 bases had no gene match. CDR3 length: 17 residues. CDR3 nucleotide sequence: TGTGCCAGCAGCCCAGACCCGCCAGGGACAGGGGGTGAAAAACTGTTTTTT. It encodes CASSPDPPGTGGEKLFF.

This clonotype showed up just a few times. The J gene is TRBJ1-1, the V gene TRBV10-3; 12 bases map to TRBD1. J was trimmed by 5 bases and V by 10 bases; bases with no gene match: 14. Germline values: CDR1 ENHRY, CDR2 SYGVKD. The CDR3 is 16 amino acids. This CDR3 is CATKNPGQGAQTEAFF. The CDR3 coding sequence is TGTGCCACCAAAAATCCGGGACAGGGGGCGCAGACTGAAGCTTTCTTT.

V is TRBV7-9 and J is TRBJ2-3, with 11 bases aligning to TRBD2. The V gene end was trimmed by 4 bases and the J gene end by 2 bases; junction bases not matched to a gene: 8. CDR1 and CDR2 (germline): SEHNR, FQNEAQ (reference sequence). The CDR3 consists of 17 residues. Here the CDR3 reads CASSSRGTSGPTDTQYF. The CDR3, as DNA: TGTGCCAGCAGCTCGAGGGGGACTAGCGGTCCCACAGATACGCAGTATTTT.

This chain links TRBV10-3 with TRBJ1-2; D unresolved. The CDR3 loop spans 13 amino acids. Trimming took off 6 bases at V and 6 bases at J, with 14 bases between the two ends. Germline lookup yields CDR1 ENHRY and CDR2 SYGVKD. The CDR3: CAISPSAGDGYTF. CDR3 DNA: TGTGCCATCAGCCCGTCAGCCGGGGATGGCTACACCTTC.

This clonotype was found many times. The chain uses TRBV14 and TRBJ1-3; D uncertain. This CDR3 contains 14 residues. Germline V gene lookup returns CDR1 SGHDN and CDR2 FVKESK. V lost 0 bases and J 0 bases, leaving 3 bases between the germline ends. Here the CDR3 DNA reads TGTGCCAGCAGCCAAGACAGCTCTGGAAACACCATATATTTT. This sequence encodes CASSQDSSGNTIYF. Full variable domain (remainder filled in from reference TRBV14 and TRBJ1-3): EAGVTQFPSHSVIEKGQTVTLRCDPISGHDNLYWYRRVMGKEIKFLLHFVKESKQDESGMPNNRFLAERTGGTYSTLKVQPAELEDSGVYFCASSQDSSGNTIYFGEGSWLTVV.

This clonotype was recorded once. The CDR3 end shows no conserved phenylalanine or tryptophan, and so a read error is likely. The DNA of the CDR3 is TGTGCCAGCAGCGGACCCTTAAAAGACAGGGGGTTTAGTTTGGACTATGGCTACACCCTC. It codes for CASSGPLKDRGFSLDYGYTL. The rearrangement joins TRBV7-9 to TRBJ1-2, with 9 positions matching TRBD1. CDR1 is SEHNR, CDR2 FQNEAQ, per germline (reference sequence). The CDR3 has 20 residues. V shed 5 bases and J 3 bases; nucleotides not matched to a gene: 22.

The table lists this clonotype with many counts. This chain links TRBV15 with TRBJ2-2; 10 bases fit TRBD2. With 0 bases clipped from V and 5 bases from J, the junction kept 6 bases outside the gene matches. Germline V gene data show CDR1 as LNHNV and CDR2 as YYDKDF (reference sequence). This CDR3 spans 17 amino acids. CDR3 residues: CATSRDRSGRGTGELFF. The CDR3 DNA sequence: TGTGCCACCAGCAGAGATCGGAGCGGGAGGGGAACCGGGGAGCTGTTTTTT.